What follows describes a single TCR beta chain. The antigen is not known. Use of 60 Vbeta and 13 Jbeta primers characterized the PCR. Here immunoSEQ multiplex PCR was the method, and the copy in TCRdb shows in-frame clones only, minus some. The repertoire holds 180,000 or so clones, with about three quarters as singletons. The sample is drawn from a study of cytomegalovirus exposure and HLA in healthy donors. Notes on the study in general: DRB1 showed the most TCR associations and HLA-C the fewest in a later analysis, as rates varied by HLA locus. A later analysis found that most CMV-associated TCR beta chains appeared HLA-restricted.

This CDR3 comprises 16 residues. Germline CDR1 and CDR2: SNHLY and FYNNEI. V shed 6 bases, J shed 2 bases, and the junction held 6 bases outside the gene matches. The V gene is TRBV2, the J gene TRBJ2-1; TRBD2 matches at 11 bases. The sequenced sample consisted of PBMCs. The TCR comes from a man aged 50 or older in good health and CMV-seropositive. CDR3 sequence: CASRGTSGGTYNEQFF. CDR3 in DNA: TGTGCCAGCAGGGGAACTAGCGGGGGTACCTACAATGAGCAGTTCTTC.